This T cell receptor (beta chain) was profiled in a study of blood T cell repertoires in COVID-19. At the level of the study: Nucleic acid was either cDNA or gDNA, and it came from T cells, B-cell-depleted T cells, or PBMCs.

Trimming removed 0 bases from V and 3 bases from J, with 9 bases in between. This CDR3 is built from 14 residues. Germline values: CDR1 SGHNT, CDR2 YYREEE (reference sequence). This table comes from immunoSEQ multiplex PCR, and its TCRdb copy is limited to in-frame clones, with some not included. The data contain approximately 210,000 clones, around 82% of them seen just once; the ten biggest clones take up 12%. The V and J genes are TRBV5-4 and TRBJ2-5, with unresolved D. This receptor was obtained from a man between 40 and 49 years old who had recovered from COVID-19. The specimen was PBMCs or T cells enriched from blood (not recorded which). Here the CDR3 reads CASSLGREEETQYF. The CDR3 DNA reads as TGTGCCAGCAGCTTGGGGCGAGAGGAAGAGACCCAGTACTTC.